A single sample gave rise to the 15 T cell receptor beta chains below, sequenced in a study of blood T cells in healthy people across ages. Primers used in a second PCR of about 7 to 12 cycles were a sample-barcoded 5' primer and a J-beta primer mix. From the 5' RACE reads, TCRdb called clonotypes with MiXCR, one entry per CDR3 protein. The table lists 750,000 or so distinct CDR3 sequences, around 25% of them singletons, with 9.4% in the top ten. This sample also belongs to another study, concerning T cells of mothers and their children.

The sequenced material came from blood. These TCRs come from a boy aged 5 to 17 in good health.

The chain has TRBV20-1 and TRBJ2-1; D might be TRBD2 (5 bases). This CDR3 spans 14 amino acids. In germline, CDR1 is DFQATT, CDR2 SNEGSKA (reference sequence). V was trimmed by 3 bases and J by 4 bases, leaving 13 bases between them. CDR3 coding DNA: TGCAGTGCTAGTAATACAGCGGTTTACAATGAGCAGTTCTTC. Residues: CSASNTAVYNEQFF.

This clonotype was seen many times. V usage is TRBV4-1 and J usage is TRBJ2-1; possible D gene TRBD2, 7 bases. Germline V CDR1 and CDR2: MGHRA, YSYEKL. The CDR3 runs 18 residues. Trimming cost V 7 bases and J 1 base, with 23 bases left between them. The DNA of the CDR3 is TGCGCCAGCAACGAGGGGGGGTCCGGGAGTAATTCCTACAATGAGCAGTTCTTC. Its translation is CASNEGGSGSNSYNEQFF.

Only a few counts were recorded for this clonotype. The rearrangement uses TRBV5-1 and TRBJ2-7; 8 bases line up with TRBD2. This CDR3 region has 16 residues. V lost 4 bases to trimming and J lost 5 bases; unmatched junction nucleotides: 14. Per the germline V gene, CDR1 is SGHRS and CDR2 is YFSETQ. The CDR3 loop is CASSPREREMGNEQYF. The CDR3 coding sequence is TGCGCCAGCAGCCCGAGAGAGCGGGAGATGGGGAACGAGCAGTACTTC.

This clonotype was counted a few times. For the CDR3, the DNA is TGTGCCACCAGCAGGAGAAGGGCGGGCCTCTCCTACGAGCAGTACTTC. Its translation: CATSRRRAGLSYEQYF. The chain carries TRBV15 and TRBJ2-7, with D maybe TRBD2 (5 bases). The V end lost 3 bases, the J end lost 0 bases, and 15 bases lay between the germline ends. Germline V gives CDR1 LNHNV, CDR2 YYDKDF (reference sequence). This CDR3 is 16 amino acids long.

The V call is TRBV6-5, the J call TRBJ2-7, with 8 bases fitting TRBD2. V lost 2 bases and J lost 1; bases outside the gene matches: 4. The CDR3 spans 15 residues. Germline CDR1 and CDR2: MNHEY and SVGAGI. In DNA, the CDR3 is TGTGCCAGCAGTTACAAAGCGGGGGTATCCTACGAGCAGTACTTC. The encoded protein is CASSYKAGVSYEQYF.

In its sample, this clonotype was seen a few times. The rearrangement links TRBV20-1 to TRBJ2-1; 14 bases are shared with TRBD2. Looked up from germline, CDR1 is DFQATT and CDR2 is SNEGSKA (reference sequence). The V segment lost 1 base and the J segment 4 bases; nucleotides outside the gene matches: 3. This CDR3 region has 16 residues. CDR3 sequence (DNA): TGCAGTGCTAGAGTAGGACTAGCGGGAGGTTACAATGAGCAGTTCTTC. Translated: CSARVGLAGGYNEQFF.

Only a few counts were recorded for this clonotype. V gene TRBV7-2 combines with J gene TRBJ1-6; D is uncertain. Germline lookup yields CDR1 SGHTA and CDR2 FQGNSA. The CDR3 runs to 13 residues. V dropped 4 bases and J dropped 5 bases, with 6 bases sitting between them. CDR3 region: CASSSLNNSPLHF. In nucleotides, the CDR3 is TGTGCCAGCAGCTCTCTGAATAATTCACCCCTCCACTTT. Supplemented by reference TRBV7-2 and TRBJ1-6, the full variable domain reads GAGVSQSPSNKVTEKGKDVELRCDPISGHTALYWYRQSLGQGLEFLIYFQGNSAPDKSGLPSDRFSAERTGGSVSTLTIQRTQQEDSAVYLCASSSLNNSPLHFGNGTRLTVT.

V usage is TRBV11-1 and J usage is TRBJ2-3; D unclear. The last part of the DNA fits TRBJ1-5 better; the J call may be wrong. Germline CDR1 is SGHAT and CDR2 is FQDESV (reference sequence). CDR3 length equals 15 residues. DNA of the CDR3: TGTGCCAGCAGCTCCCGCGGGGTAGCGGCAGATACGCAGCATTTT. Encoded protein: CASSSRGVAADTQHF.

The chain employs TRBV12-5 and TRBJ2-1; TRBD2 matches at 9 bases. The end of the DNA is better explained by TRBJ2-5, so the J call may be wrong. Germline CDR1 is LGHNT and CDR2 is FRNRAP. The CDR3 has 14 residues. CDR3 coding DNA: TGTGCTAGTGGTTTGGGACTAGCGGCGGAGACCCAGTACTTC. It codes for CASGLGLAAETQYF.

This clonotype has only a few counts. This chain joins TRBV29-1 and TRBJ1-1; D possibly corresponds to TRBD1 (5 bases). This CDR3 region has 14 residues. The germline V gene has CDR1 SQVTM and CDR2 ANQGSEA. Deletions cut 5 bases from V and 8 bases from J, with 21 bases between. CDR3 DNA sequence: TGCAGCGTTAGGGGAGGGACCTTGAATGTGGAAGCTTTCTTT. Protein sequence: CSVRGGTLNVEAFF.

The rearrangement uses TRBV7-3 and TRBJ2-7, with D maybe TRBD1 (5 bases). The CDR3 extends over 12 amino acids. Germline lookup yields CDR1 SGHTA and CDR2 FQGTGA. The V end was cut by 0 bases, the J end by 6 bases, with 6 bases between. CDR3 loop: CASSLTGVEQYF. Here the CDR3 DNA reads TGTGCCAGCAGCTTAACAGGGGTCGAGCAGTACTTC.

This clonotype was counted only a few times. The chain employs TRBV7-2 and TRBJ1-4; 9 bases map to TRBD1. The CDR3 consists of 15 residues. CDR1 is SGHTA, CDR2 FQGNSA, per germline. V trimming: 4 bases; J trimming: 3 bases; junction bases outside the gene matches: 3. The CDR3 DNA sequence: TGTGCCAGCAGCTCGAGACAGGGGGCTAATGAAAAACTGTTTTTT. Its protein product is CASSSRQGANEKLFF.

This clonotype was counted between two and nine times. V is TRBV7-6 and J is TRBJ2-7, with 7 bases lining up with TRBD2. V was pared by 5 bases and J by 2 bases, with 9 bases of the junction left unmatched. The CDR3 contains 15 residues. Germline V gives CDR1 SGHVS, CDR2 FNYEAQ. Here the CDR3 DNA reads TGTGCCAGCAGCGCCGTCCCCGGGACTACCTACGAGCAGTACTTC. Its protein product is CASSAVPGTTYEQYF.

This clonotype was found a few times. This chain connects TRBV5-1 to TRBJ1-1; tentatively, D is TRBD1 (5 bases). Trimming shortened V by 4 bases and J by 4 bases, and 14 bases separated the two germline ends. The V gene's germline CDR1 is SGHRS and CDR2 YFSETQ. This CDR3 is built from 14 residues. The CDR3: CASSLGDSFTEAFF. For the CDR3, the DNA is TGCGCCAGCAGCCTCGGCGACAGCTTCACTGAAGCTTTCTTT.

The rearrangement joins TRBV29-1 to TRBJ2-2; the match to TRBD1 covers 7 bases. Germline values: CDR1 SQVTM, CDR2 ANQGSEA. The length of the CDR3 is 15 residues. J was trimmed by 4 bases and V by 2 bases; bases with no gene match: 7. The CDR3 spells CSVETPGQSTGELFF. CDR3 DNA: TGCAGCGTTGAAACTCCGGGACAGAGCACCGGGGAGCTGTTTTTT.